The 13 T cell receptor beta chains below were found in one sample sequenced in a study of CDR3 diversity in severe acne. MiXCR was run by TCRdb on the PCR reads, yielding one entry per CDR3 protein. The table includes some 85,000 distinct CDR3 sequences, around 50% detected once. Material: blood. These receptors all come from a male donor with severe acne vulgaris.

This clonotype was seen at least ten times. The chain is built from TRBV2 and TRBJ2-5; TRBD2 matches 11 bases. Germline trimming cut 7 bases from V and 5 bases from J; bases unmatched to any gene: 6. Germline-derived CDR1 and CDR2 are SNHLY and FYNNEI. The CDR3 is 14 amino acids. The CDR3 sequence: CASKLAGGRETQYF. CDR3 nucleotides: TGTGCCAGCAAGTTAGCGGGAGGGCGGGAGACCCAGTACTTC. Variable domain in full (rest from reference TRBV2 and TRBJ2-5): EPEVTQTPSHQVTQMGQEVILRCVPISNHLYFYWYRQILGQKVEFLVSFYNNEISEKSEIFDDQFSVERPDGSNFTLKIRSTKLEDSAMYFCASKLAGGRETQYFGPGTRLLVL.

This clonotype was observed a few times. The CDR3 protein is CASSFIPGRSGYTF. As DNA, the CDR3 is TGTGCCAGCAGCTTCATCCCCGGACGAAGCGGCTACACCTTC. The chain is built from TRBV7-8 and TRBJ1-2; no firm D call. Trimming took 3 bases from V and 8 from J, leaving 16 bases between them. This CDR3 comprises 14 residues. From germline, CDR1 is SGHVS and CDR2 FQNEAQ.

CDR3 sequence: CATSRESPGQGGNEQFF. CDR3 nucleotide sequence: TGTGCCACCAGCAGAGAAAGTCCGGGACAGGGAGGGAATGAGCAGTTCTTC. The J gene is TRBJ2-5, the V gene TRBV15; TRBD1 matches 9 bases. Judging by the DNA end, TRBJ2-1 fits better; the J call may be wrong. Germline CDR1 and CDR2: LNHNV and YYDKDF (reference sequence). The CDR3 runs to 17 residues.

This clonotype occurred many times. This chain joins TRBV12-3 or TRBV12-4 and TRBJ1-1; D is uncertain. This CDR3 has 13 residues. V lost 4 bases to trimming and J lost 1 base, with 7 bases between them. CDR3 residues: CASSSYGNTEAFF. The CDR3 bases are TGTGCCAGCAGTTCTTACGGGAACACTGAAGCTTTCTTT.

This clonotype came up many times. The gene calls are TRBV30 and TRBJ1-1; D not certain. The CDR3 is 13 residues long. Germline V gene data show CDR1 as GTSNPN and CDR2 as SVGIG (reference sequence). The ends were cut back, 1 base at V and 5 bases at J, with 11 bases in the middle. Written as DNA, the CDR3 is TGTGCCTGGAGTGGAGGGTGGGAAACTGAAGCTTTCTTT. Protein sequence: CAWSGGWETEAFF.

The chain joins TRBV2 to TRBJ1-5; D call uncertain. Trimming pared 10 bases from V and 2 bases from J, leaving 15 bases between. There are 14 residues in the CDR3. Germline V lookup: CDR1 SNHLY, CDR2 FYNNEI. CDR3 DNA sequence: TGTGCCATCAGCGTTGAGGGCGGCAATCAGCCCCAGCATTTT. Amino acid sequence: CAISVEGGNQPQHF.

The chain has TRBV24-1 and TRBJ1-1; D perhaps matches TRBD1 (6 bases). CDR3 length: 13 residues. From germline, CDR1 is KGHDR and CDR2 SFDVKD. Deletions cut 10 bases from V and 0 bases from J, with 11 bases between. CDR3 loop: CATSDRMNTEAFF. DNA of the CDR3: TGTGCCACGTCGGACAGAATGAACACTGAAGCTTTCTTT.

The V and J genes are TRBV24-1 and TRBJ1-2, with a weak D call TRBD1 (5 bases). The length of the CDR3 is 14 residues. The germline CDR1 and CDR2 sequences are KGHDR and SFDVKD. Deletions cut 6 bases from V and 2 bases from J, with 12 bases between. For the CDR3, the DNA is TGTGCCACCAGTCCCGGGACGGAGAACTATGGCTACACCTTC. This encodes CATSPGTENYGYTF.

This chain connects TRBV2 to TRBJ1-1; D not resolved. This CDR3 region has 14 residues. Trimming pared 6 bases from V and 3 bases from J, leaving 14 bases between. Germline V gene lookup returns CDR1 SNHLY and CDR2 FYNNEI. The CDR3 is CASSSSYLDTEAFF. Here the CDR3 DNA reads TGTGCCAGCAGCTCTTCGTACCTGGACACTGAAGCTTTCTTT. Together with reference TRBV2 and TRBJ1-1, the CDR3 gives the full variable domain: EPEVTQTPSHQVTQMGQEVILRCVPISNHLYFYWYRQILGQKVEFLVSFYNNEISEKSEIFDDQFSVERPDGSNFTLKIRSTKLEDSAMYFCASSSSYLDTEAFFGQGTRLTVV.

The chain couples TRBV25-1 to TRBJ2-7; 9 nucleotides align to TRBD1. Germline V gene sequence: CDR1 MGHDK, CDR2 SYGVNS. V gave up 8 bases and J gave up 5 bases; unmatched junction bases: 10. The CDR3 extends over 14 amino acids. DNA of the CDR3: TGTGCCAGCGGGGGGACAGGGAGTGAAAACGAGCAGTACTTC. Translation: CASGGTGSENEQYF.

This clonotype was seen ten or more times. The chain has TRBV19 and TRBJ2-3, with TRBD1 identical over 7 bases. CDR1 is LNHDA and CDR2 is SQIVND in the germline V gene (reference sequence). The ends lost 5 bases at V and 3 bases at J; junction bases unmatched: 14. This CDR3 comprises 17 residues. CDR3 sequence (DNA): TGTGCCAGTAGTCGCAACGTAGGGACAGAAACTACAGATACGCAGTATTTT. It is translated as CASSRNVGTETTDTQYF.

J is TRBJ2-2 and V is TRBV7-9; 14 positions agree with TRBD2. Germline CDR1 reads SEHNR; CDR2 reads FQNEAQ (reference sequence). J gave up 0 bases and V 0 bases, and 6 bases lay outside the gene matches. This CDR3 is 20 amino acids long. This chain's CDR3 is CASSLAGRLAGGSNTGELFF. Written as DNA, the CDR3 is TGTGCCAGCAGCTTAGCCGGTCGACTAGCGGGAGGGTCGAACACCGGGGAGCTGTTTTTT.

V usage is TRBV28 and J usage is TRBJ1-5, with D unclear. The germline V gene encodes CDR1 MDHEN and CDR2 SYDVKM. CDR3 length: 14 residues. The V end was cut by 2 bases, the J end by 3 bases, with 8 bases between. In nucleotides, the CDR3 is TGTGCCAGCAGTTTACCCCCCCACAATCAGCCCCAGCATTTT. Its translation: CASSLPPHNQPQHF.